The sequence of this T cell receptor beta chain was determined in a study of T cells in Graves' hyperthyroidism and ophthalmopathy. Study in general: Peripheral blood was secured at the point of initial diagnosis, before any treatment.

From RNA transcripts, TCR beta CDR3 regions were amplified. In the first-round RT-PCR of the TCR CDR3, the HTBI primer set was used. In TCRdb, the multiplex PCR reads were re-called with MiXCR into one record per CDR3 protein. The sample gives around 270,000 distinct CDR3 sequences, around a fifth of which show up once; less than 45% is in the top ten. This CDR3 has 16 amino acids. V lost 4 bases, J lost 2 bases, and 6 bases stayed unmatched. Germline loops: CDR1 SGHDT, CDR2 YYEEEE. Uncontrolled infection, other autoimmune disease, pregnancy or lactation disqualified patients from enrolment. The V call is TRBV5-6, the J call TRBJ2-6; 7 positions match TRBD2. The sequence was collected from a man aged 50 to 59 with Graves' ophthalmopathy. Material: blood. The CDR3 bases are TGTGCCAGCAGCCTGGGGGGAGGGCCTGGGGCCAACGTCCTGACTTTC. Translation: CASSLGGGPGANVLTF.